The rows below give T cell receptor beta chains drawn from one sample of a study of cytomegalovirus exposure and HLA in healthy donors. Profiling relied on immunoSEQ multiplex PCR, and the TCRdb table lists in-frame clones only, not all of them. The sample records 150,000 to 250,000 clones, 75% to 85% being singletons. Source material: PBMCs. These receptor sequences come from a girl between 10 and 17 years old in good health and CMV-seropositive. Both conserved end residues are part of each CDR3. A D gene is named only where the DNA matches it firmly.

D	V	J	CDR3
TRBD2	TRBV4-1	TRBJ2-3	CASSGRGTSGGRTSTDTQYF
NA	TRBV6-5	TRBJ1-1	CASSYRTETEAFF
NA	TRBV10-2	TRBJ2-2	CASSESLGGTGELFF
TRBD1	TRBV15	TRBJ2-5	CATSRDRGPQETQYF
NA	TRBV5-1	TRBJ1-1	CASSSPPAGTEAFF
TRBD1	TRBV7-9	TRBJ2-7	CASSRRGAGTGPSYEQYF
TRBD1	TRBV15	TRBJ2-2	CATSRWTGSTGELFF
NA	TRBV5-4	TRBJ1-4	CAGHRNEKLFF
TRBD1	TRBV4-3	TRBJ1-2	CASSPGGDRYYGYTF
NA	TRBV27	TRBJ2-5	CASSLGVLGAWETQYF
NA	TRBV6-9	TRBJ1-1	CASSWRAGDEAFF
NA	TRBV27	TRBJ1-1	CASSLGRVHTEAFF
TRBD1	TRBV11-2	TRBJ2-7	CASSLEAGTVYEQYF
TRBD2	TRBV2	TRBJ2-3	CAKKGGGASGGTDTQYF
NA	TRBV6-5	TRBJ1-5	CASSPSSSNQPQHF
NA	TRBV6-5	TRBJ2-7	CASSYSTSSYEQYF
NA	TRBV7-8	TRBJ1-2	CASSFSGNYGYTF
TRBD2	TRBV4-3	TRBJ2-5	CASSQGTSGYQETQYF
TRBD1	TRBV19	TRBJ2-5	CASSYTGVRKTQYF
TRBD1	TRBV6-4	TRBJ2-1	CASSGEQGNEQFF
NA	TRBV6-5	TRBJ2-7	CASTGGGSSYEQYF
TRBD1	TRBV4-3	TRBJ1-6	CASSQDLGQGNSPLHF
NA	TRBV5-1	TRBJ1-1	CASSDIRNTEAFF
TRBD2	TRBV6-5	TRBJ2-5	CASSSGGALQETQYF
NA	TRBV7-9	TRBJ1-3	CASSPSSSSGNTIYF
TRBD1	TRBV7-6	TRBJ2-1	CASSVGQGDYNEQFF
TRBD1	TRBV29-1	TRBJ2-2	CSVLLPGQGWTGELFF
NA	TRBV6-5	TRBJ1-2	CASSYSAGSSGYTF